The 10 T cell receptor beta chains below come from one sample, sequenced in a study of regulatory T cells in long-lasting Graves disease. The time point here: newly diagnosed GD, antithyroid drugs for less than 3 months. RNA from PBMCs was the source of the TCR library. Assembly of TCR beta libraries relied on iRepertoire HTBI primers together with Arm-PCR of CDR3 regions. TCRdb reprocessed the multiplex PCR reads with MiXCR, giving one entry per CDR3 protein. The sample holds approximately 460,000 distinct CDR3 sequences, approximately 16% seen once. The same sample was also studied in work on T cells in Graves' hyperthyroidism and ophthalmopathy.

Here the sequenced sample was peripheral blood mononuclear cells (PBMCs), taken at new diagnosis, from a patient treated with antithyroid drugs. The receptors were sampled from a woman aged 25-40 years with Graves disease.

The chain employs TRBV27 and TRBJ2-1; the D is unclear. Germline CDR1 and CDR2: MNHEY and SMNVEV (reference sequence). The CDR3 is 11 residues long. The V end lost 4 bases, the J end lost 13 bases, and 11 bases lay between the germline ends. The CDR3 nucleotides are TGTGCCAGCAGTTCTGACATAGTACAGTTCTTC. Translation: CASSSDIVQFF.

This clonotype has a count of ten or more. This sequence joins TRBV28 and TRBJ2-7; 7 nucleotides line up with TRBD1. Per the germline V gene, CDR1 is MDHEN and CDR2 is SYDVKM. This CDR3 contains 15 residues. V lost 3 bases, J lost 4 bases, and 9 bases stayed unmatched. The CDR3 sequence is CASSLGRGGAYEQYF. The CDR3 nucleotides read TGTGCCAGCAGTTTGGGTAGAGGGGGCGCGTACGAGCAGTACTTC.

This clonotype showed up many times. The chain couples TRBV30 to TRBJ2-5; possible D gene TRBD2, 7 bases. V lost 0 bases, J lost 3 bases, and 17 bases lay in between. CDR3 length equals 16 residues. Germline CDR1 and CDR2: GTSNPN and SVGIG (reference sequence). The CDR3 DNA follows: TGTGCCTGGAGTGTAGGGCGGGGGCAGGATAAAGAGACCCAGTACTTC. Its translation is CAWSVGRGQDKETQYF.

This clonotype was seen at least ten times. The J gene is TRBJ1-5, the V gene TRBV6-2 or TRBV6-3; the D gene is possibly TRBD1 (5 bases). The CDR3 contains 14 residues. V was shortened by 7 bases and J by 5 bases, with 15 bases between the two germline ends. Germline CDR1 and CDR2: MNHEY and SVGEGT. CDR3 sequence (DNA): TGTGCCAGCACCTTGCAGGGTACGGATCAGCCCCAGCATTTT. This translates into CASTLQGTDQPQHF.

This clonotype was observed at least ten times. The chain is built from TRBV3-1 and TRBJ2-7; 7 positions match TRBD2. CDR1 and CDR2 from the germline V gene are LGHDT and YNNKEL (reference sequence). This CDR3 is built from 15 residues. V shed 0 bases, J shed 4 bases, and the junction held 6 bases outside the gene matches. The CDR3 region is CASSQDWLAAYEQYF. DNA for the CDR3: TGTGCCAGCAGCCAAGATTGGCTAGCGGCTTACGAGCAGTACTTC.

The table lists this clonotype with a few counts. This chain connects TRBV5-1 to TRBJ2-4, with D perhaps TRBD2 (6 bases). The V gene lost 0 bases and the J gene lost 0 bases, with 10 bases spanning the gap. This CDR3 spans 16 amino acids. CDR1 is SGHRS, CDR2 YFSETQ, per germline. In nucleotides, the CDR3 is TGCGCCAGCAGCTTGGTTAGCGGACTAGCCAAAAACATTCAGTACTTC. Encoded protein: CASSLVSGLAKNIQYF.

This clonotype was detected many times. The chain uses TRBV28 and TRBJ2-7; D may be TRBD2 (5 bases). The CDR3 has 11 amino acids. The V gene's germline CDR1 is MDHEN and CDR2 SYDVKM. Trimming stripped 10 bases from V and 4 bases from J, with 11 bases between. The CDR3 reads CATGLVYEQYF. Written as DNA, the CDR3 is TGTGCCACCGGACTCGTTTACGAGCAGTACTTC.

This clonotype was seen a handful of times. V usage is TRBV5-6 and J usage is TRBJ2-1, with D tentatively TRBD2 (6 bases). V was trimmed by 3 bases and J by 2 bases, leaving 15 bases between them. The CDR3 has 16 amino acids. CDR1 and CDR2 from the germline V gene are SGHDT and YYEEEE. In DNA, the CDR3 is TGTGCCAGCAGCTCGCCTCGACTAGTCCCCTACAATGAGCAGTTCTTC. It encodes CASSSPRLVPYNEQFF.

This clonotype was counted many times. V and J are TRBV7-2 and TRBJ2-1, with TRBD1 matching 8 bases. CDR3 length equals 15 residues. Germline CDR1 reads SGHTA; CDR2 reads FQGNSA. After removal of 4 bases from V and 8 bases from J, the junction contained 10 bases not matched to a gene. CDR3 in DNA: TGTGCCAGCAGCTCGCAAGGGACAGGTGGCTATGAGCAGTTCTTC. Its protein product is CASSSQGTGGYEQFF.

Ten or more counts support this clonotype. This chain uses TRBV10-3 with TRBJ1-1, with D possibly being TRBD1 (6 bases). This CDR3 has 14 amino acids. Germline V gene data show CDR1 as ENHRY and CDR2 as SYGVKD. Trimming took 4 bases from V and 5 from J, leaving 14 bases between them. The CDR3 spells CAISVEGGWTEAFF. The CDR3, as DNA: TGTGCCATCAGTGTGGAGGGGGGCTGGACTGAAGCTTTCTTT.